This T cell receptor (beta chain) was sequenced during a study of T cell responses to AZD1222 COVID-19 vaccine. Study findings and constraints: Spike-specific TCRs gained breadth and depth after people received two AZD1222 doses. Females made up more of the donors, who were largely white British, and clonal diversity may have come out too low.

This table comes from immunoSEQ multiplex PCR, and its TCRdb copy is limited to in-frame clones, with some not included. The data hold about 130,000 clones, with roughly 85% observed a single time. As for this clone: Its matching antigen is unknown.

Germline values: CDR1 SGHAT, CDR2 FQNNGV. V was cut by 5 bases and J by 3 bases, with 8 bases left in between. There are 13 residues in the CDR3. V is TRBV11-2 and J is TRBJ1-5, with D perhaps TRBD1 (5 bases). This TCR came from an adult in good health. The sequenced sample was peripheral blood, obtained on day 0 of AZD1222 vaccination. CDR3 loop: CASSQDTNQPQHF. Written as DNA, the CDR3 is TGTGCCAGCAGCCAGGACACCAATCAGCCCCAGCATTTT.